This T cell receptor (beta chain) was found in a study of T cells in Graves' hyperthyroidism and ophthalmopathy (dated by TCRdb to between 2017 and 2020). About the full investigation: Peripheral blood samples were taken at the time of initial diagnosis, prior to any treatment. TCR V-J signatures able to tell the groups apart were searched for in a discovery cohort of some 100 patients, of whom 40 to 45 had Graves' ophthalmopathy and about 60 had stable Graves' hyperthyroidism. An independent validation cohort of under 20 hyperthyroidism patients and 17 patients who later progressed to ophthalmopathy tested prospective prediction of ophthalmopathy. For training and testing, the roughly 93 patients in the discovery cohort were randomly divided in a 7:3 ratio. In addition, the study compared T-cell repertoires in thyroid tissue and in blood from a handful of Graves' hyperthyroidism patients. Once sampling was done, hyperthyroidism patients were given methimazole at a starting dose of 30 mg daily, whereas ophthalmopathy patients were given high-dose intravenous methylprednisolone. TCR Vbeta CDR3 sequencing of 130 to 150 peripheral blood samples (roughly 41 ophthalmopathy, under 80 hyperthyroidism and approximately 17 progressor patients) is reported in the paper.

This clonotype was seen many times. Which antigen it targets is not known. Base qualities are missing; no much larger clone stands one base away. Overall study outcomes, separate from this receptor: Blood samples also contained most of the expanded thyroid clonotypes (frequency above 0.001), which suggests that blood repertoires may reflect thyroid immune responses. In validation, the model predicted progression to ophthalmopathy with approximately 70% sensitivity and about 73% specificity, a median of approximately 6.7 months before onset. A 13 V-J signature model separated ophthalmopathy from stable hyperthyroidism, with over 85% sensitivity and 81.08% specificity in cross-validation and 80%/75% in testing. No statistical method was used to fix the sample size in advance, and group allocation was not hidden from the investigators.

The germline V end is reduced by 6 bases and the J end by 4 bases; junction bases left unmatched: 9. The cysteine opens and the phenylalanine closes a CDR3 of 16 amino acids. The only DNA kept is the CDR3, 48 bases in frame from the first base. Based on the germline V gene, the CDR1 and CDR2 sequences are MNHNS and SASEGT. Stable Graves' hyperthyroidism was defined as the absence of progression to ophthalmopathy over 18 months of follow-up. Hyperthyroidism patients were newly diagnosed, with disease duration under 2 months, and aged 18 to 65 years. Any patient with an uncontrolled infection, another autoimmune disease, pregnancy or lactation was excluded. Diagnoses relied on clinical symptoms, serum thyroxine and TRAb, thyroid ultrasound and orbital computed tomography. PBMCs were isolated from 7.5 to 10 ml of fresh peripheral blood by Ficoll-Paque density gradient centrifugation. Total RNA was extracted using Trizol reagent, and RNA quality was assessed on an Agilent 2100 Bioanalyzer.

Amplification of TCR beta CDR3 regions was carried out from RNA transcripts. For the first round of RT-PCR on the TCR CDR3, the HTBI primer set was used together with the Qiagen OneStep RT-PCR kit. Libraries were constructed in a second round of multiplex PCR, after which size selection and purification were performed. Paired-end sequencing of the libraries was performed with 100 bp reads on an Illumina HiSeq2000. Under the source paper's analysis protocol: SOAPnuke was used to process the raw data, removing reads that contained adapters or uncalled bases, had a mean Phred below 15, or lacked an exact match to the constant primer or identifier. COPE v1.2.5 was used to merge the high-quality paired reads, and each unique nucleotide sequence was defined as a clonotype. MiTCR v1.1 was used to align the clonotypes against IMGT TRBV, TRBD and TRBJ reference segments. The analysis was restricted to V-J combinations with a frequency above 0.0001, which together covered 99% to 99.2% of the repertoires. The TCS score was defined as F50 (clonal expansion) divided by E x V (chaos), with BLOSUM62-based TCRdist calculated between CDR3 peptides within each V-J. Welch's t-statistics and random forest reduced around 510 V-J features to under 15, which were used in a naive Bayes classifier (R e1071). TCRdb ran its own pipeline on the public reads, namely fastp trimming at Q25 and MiXCR clone calling, and kept in-frame beta chains. Each CDR3 protein gets just one entry, which takes the most common genes and DNA from the rows behind it. It is TCRdb's table, rather than the study itself, that gives the V and J calls and clone size. In this sample the table shows about 400,000 distinct CDR3 sequences, 14% to 15% of which occur a single time. 30% to 35% of the sample is taken by the ten largest.

The sample comprised blood. The sequence was obtained from a young woman with Graves' hyperthyroidism. The chain is made from TRBV6-1 and TRBJ2-1; TRBD2 matches 10 bases in the middle. The DNA is as follows: TGTGCCAGCAGGAAGGACCGGACTAGCGGATACAATGAGCAGTTCTTC. Its protein reads: CASRKDRTSGYNEQFF.